Described below is a single T cell receptor beta chain sequence and its context. Its antigen is unknown. Profiled with immunoSEQ multiplex PCR; TCRdb holds only in-frame clones, not every one. This sample has about 150,000 clones, with roughly 90% found just once. The data were taken from a study of T cell responses to AZD1222 COVID-19 vaccine. Findings and limits, study-wide: There were mostly white British donors and more females than males, and clonal diversity was possibly underestimated.

There are 14 residues in the CDR3. The germline V gene encodes CDR1 SGHTA and CDR2 FQGTGA. The V and J ends lost 1 base and 10 bases respectively, with 14 bases between them. V and J are TRBV7-3 and TRBJ2-1, with no clear D. The TCR originated in an adult in good health. This specimen consisted of peripheral blood, obtained on day 0 of AZD1222 vaccination. Here the CDR3 DNA reads TGTGCCAGCAGCTTAAAGTTCGGCGAAGGCGAGCAGTTCTTC. Its protein product is CASSLKFGEGEQFF.